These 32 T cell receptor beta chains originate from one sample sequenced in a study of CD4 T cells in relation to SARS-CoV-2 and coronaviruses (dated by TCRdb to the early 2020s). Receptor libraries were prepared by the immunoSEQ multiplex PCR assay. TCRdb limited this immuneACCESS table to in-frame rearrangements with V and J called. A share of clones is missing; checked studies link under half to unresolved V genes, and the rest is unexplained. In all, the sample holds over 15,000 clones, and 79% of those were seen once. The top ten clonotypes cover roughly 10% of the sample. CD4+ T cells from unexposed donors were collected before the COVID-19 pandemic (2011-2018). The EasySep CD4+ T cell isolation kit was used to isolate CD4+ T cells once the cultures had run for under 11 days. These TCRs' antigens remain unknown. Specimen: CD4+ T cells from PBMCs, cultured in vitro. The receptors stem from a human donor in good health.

CDR3 sequence reads: CASSFNVNEETQYF. The CDR3 region has the DNA TGTGCCAGCAGCTTTAATGTCAACGAAGAGACCCAGTACTTC. V is TRBV5-5 and J is TRBJ2-5; no firm D call. The CDR3 loop spans 14 amino acids. V was clipped by 2 bases and J by 3 bases, with 11 bases between them. Germline V gives CDR1 SGHKS, CDR2 YYEKEE (reference sequence).

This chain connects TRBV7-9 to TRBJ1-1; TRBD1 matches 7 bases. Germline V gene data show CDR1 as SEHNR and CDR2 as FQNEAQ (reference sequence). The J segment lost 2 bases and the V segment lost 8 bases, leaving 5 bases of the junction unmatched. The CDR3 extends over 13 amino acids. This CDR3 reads CASLGDRNTEAFF. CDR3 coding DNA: TGTGCCAGCCTAGGGGACAGAAACACTGAAGCTTTCTTT.

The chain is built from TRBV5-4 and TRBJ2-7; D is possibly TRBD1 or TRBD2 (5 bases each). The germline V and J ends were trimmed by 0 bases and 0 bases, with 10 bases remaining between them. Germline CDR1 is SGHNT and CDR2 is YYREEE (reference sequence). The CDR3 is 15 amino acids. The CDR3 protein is CASSLVKGSSYEQYF. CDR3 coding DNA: TGTGCCAGCAGCTTGGTCAAGGGGAGCTCCTACGAGCAGTACTTC.

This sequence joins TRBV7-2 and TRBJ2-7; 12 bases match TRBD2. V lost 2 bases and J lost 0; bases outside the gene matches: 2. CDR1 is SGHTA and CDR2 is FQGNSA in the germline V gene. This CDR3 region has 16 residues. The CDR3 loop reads CASSLTSGGTSYEQYF. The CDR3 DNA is TGTGCCAGCAGCTTAACTAGCGGGGGGACCTCCTACGAGCAGTACTTC.

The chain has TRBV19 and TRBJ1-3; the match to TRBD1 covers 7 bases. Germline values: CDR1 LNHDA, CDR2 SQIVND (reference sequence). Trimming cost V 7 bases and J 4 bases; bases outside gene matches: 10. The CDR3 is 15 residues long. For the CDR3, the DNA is TGTGCCAGTACTACCGACAGGGTCCTAGGAAACACCATATATTTT. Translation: CASTTDRVLGNTIYF. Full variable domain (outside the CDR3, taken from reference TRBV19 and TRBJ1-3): DGGITQSPKYLFRKEGQNVTLSCEQNLNHDAMYWYRQDPGQGLRLIYYSQIVNDFQKGDIAEGYSVSREKKESFPLTVTSAQKNPTAFYLCASTTDRVLGNTIYFGEGSWLTVV.

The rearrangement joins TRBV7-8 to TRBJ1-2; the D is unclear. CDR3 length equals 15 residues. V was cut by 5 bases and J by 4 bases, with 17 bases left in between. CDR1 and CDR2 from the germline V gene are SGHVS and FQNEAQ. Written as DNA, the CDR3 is TGTGCCAGCAGCCTCCAGTTCGACCGTTCCTATGGCTACACCTTC. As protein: CASSLQFDRSYGYTF.

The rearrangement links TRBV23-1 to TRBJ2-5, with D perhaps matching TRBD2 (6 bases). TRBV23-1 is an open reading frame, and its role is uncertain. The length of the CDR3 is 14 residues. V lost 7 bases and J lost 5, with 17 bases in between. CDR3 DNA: TGCGCCAGCACTACAATTTCGGGGGTTGAGACCCAGTACTTC. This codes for CASTTISGVETQYF.

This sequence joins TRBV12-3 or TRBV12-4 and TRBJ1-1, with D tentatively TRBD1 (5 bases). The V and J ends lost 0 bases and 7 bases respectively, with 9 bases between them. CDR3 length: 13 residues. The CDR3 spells CASSLAAGGEAFF. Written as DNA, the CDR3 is TGTGCCAGCAGTTTAGCGGCCGGGGGTGAAGCTTTCTTT.

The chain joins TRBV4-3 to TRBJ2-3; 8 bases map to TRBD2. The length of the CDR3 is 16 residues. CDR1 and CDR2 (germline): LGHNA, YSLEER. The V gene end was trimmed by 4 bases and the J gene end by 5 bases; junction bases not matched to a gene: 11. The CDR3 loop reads CASSLQRTSLLDTQYF. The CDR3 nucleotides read TGCGCCAGCAGCCTACAAAGGACTAGCCTTCTAGATACGCAGTATTTT.

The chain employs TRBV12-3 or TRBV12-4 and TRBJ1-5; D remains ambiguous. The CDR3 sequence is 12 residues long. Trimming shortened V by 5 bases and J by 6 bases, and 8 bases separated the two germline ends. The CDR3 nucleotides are TGTGCCAGCAGTGCCCCACCTCAGCCCCAGCATTTT. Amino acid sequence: CASSAPPQPQHF.

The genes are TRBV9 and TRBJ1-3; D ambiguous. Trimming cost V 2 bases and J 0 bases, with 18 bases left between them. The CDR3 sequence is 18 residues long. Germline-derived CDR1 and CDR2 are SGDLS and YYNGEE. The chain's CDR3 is CASSVGWESRRSGNTIYF. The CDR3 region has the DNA TGTGCCAGCAGCGTTGGTTGGGAAAGCCGTCGCTCTGGAAACACCATATATTTT.

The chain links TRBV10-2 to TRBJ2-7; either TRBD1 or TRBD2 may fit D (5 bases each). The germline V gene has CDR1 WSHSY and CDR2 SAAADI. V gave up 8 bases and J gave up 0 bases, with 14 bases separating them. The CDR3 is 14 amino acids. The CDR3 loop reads CASFRDASSYEQYF. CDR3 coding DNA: TGCGCCAGCTTCCGGGACGCTAGCTCCTACGAGCAGTACTTC.

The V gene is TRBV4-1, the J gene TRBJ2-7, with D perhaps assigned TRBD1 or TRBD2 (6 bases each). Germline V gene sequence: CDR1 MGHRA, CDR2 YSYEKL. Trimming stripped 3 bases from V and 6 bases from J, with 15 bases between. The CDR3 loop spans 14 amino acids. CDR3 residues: CASSQITGRREQYF. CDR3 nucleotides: TGCGCCAGCAGCCAGATCACAGGGAGGCGCGAGCAGTACTTC.

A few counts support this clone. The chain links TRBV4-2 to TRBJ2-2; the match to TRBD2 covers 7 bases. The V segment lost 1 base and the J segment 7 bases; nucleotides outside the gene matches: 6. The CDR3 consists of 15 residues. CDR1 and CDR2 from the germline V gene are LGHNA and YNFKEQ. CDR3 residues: CASSQALAGVGELFF. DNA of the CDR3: TGTGCCAGCAGCCAAGCGTTGGCGGGAGTCGGGGAGCTGTTTTTT.

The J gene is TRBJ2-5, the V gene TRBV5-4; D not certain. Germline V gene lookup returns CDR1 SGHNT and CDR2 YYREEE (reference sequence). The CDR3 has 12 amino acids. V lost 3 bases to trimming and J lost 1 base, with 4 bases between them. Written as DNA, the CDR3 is TGTGCCAGCAGCTCCCCCCAAGAGACCCAGTACTTC. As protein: CASSSPQETQYF.

The CDR3 sequence: CASSSEPSPLHF. In DNA, the CDR3 is TGTGCCAGCAGCTCAGAACCCTCACCCCTCCACTTT. The chain employs TRBV11-2 and TRBJ1-6; D uncertain. The CDR3 loop spans 12 amino acids. The V end lost 4 bases, the J end lost 10 bases, and 8 bases lay between the germline ends. Germline CDR1 SGHAT, CDR2 FQNNGV. Together with reference TRBV11-2 and TRBJ1-6, the CDR3 gives the full variable domain: EAGVAQSPRYKIIEKRQSVAFWCNPISGHATLYWYQQILGQGPKLLIQFQNNGVVDDSQLPKDRFSAERLKGVDSTLKIQPAKLEDSAVYLCASSSEPSPLHFGNGTRLTVT.

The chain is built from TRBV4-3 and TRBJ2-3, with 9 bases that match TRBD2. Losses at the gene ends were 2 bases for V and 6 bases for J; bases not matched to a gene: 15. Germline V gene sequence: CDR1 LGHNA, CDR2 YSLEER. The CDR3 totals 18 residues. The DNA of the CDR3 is TGCGCCAGCAGCCAACGGGCCTCCGGGACTAGCCGTGGGGATACGCAGTATTTT. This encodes CASSQRASGTSRGDTQYF.

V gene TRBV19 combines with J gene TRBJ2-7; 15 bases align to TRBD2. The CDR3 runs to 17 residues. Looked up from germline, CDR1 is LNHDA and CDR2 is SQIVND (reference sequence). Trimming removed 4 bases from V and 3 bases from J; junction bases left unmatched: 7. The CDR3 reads CASSRTSGGAGLYEQYF. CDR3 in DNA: TGTGCCAGTAGTAGGACTAGCGGGGGGGCCGGACTCTACGAGCAGTACTTC.

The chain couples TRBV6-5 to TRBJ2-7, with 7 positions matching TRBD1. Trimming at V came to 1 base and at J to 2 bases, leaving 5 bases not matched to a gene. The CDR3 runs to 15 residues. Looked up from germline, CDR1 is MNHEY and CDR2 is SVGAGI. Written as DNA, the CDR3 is TGTGCCAGCAGTTACTTACAGGGGACGACCTACGAGCAGTACTTC. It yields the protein CASSYLQGTTYEQYF.

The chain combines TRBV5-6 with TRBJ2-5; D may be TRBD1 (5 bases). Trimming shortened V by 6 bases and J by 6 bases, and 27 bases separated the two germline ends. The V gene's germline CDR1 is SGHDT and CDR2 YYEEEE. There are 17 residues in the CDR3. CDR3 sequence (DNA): TGTGCCAGCAACCCCCGGTTCGGCAGGGAAGAAGGACAGACCCAGTACTTC. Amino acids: CASNPRFGREEGQTQYF.

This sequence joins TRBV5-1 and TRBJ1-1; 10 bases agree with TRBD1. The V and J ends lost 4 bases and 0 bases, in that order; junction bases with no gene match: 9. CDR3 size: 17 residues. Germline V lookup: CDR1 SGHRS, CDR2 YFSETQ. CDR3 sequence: CASSRWTGGNMNTEAFF. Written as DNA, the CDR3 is TGCGCCAGCAGCCGATGGACAGGGGGAAATATGAACACTGAAGCTTTCTTT.

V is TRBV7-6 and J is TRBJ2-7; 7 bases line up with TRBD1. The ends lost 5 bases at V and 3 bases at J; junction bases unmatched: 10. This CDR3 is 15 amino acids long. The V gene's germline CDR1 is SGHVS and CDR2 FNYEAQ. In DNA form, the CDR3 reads TGTGCCAGCAGCAACAGTCGGGACAGAAACTACGAGCAGTACTTC. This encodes CASSNSRDRNYEQYF.

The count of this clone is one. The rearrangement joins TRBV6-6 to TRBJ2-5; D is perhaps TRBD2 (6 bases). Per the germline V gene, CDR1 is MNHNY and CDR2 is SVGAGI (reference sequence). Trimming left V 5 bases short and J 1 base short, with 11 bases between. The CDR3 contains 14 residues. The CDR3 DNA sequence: TGTGCCAGCAGTACCATGACTAGCCAAGAGACCCAGTACTTC. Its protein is CASSTMTSQETQYF.

The CDR3 region has the DNA TGTGCCAGTAGTATTGGGGACAGGGGGCTTAGTGAGCAGTTCTTC. Its protein product is CASSIGDRGLSEQFF. The V gene is TRBV19, the J gene TRBJ2-1, with 12 positions matching TRBD1. Trimming at V came to 3 bases and at J to 9 bases, leaving 6 bases not matched to a gene. CDR3 length: 15 amino acids. Germline loops: CDR1 LNHDA, CDR2 SQIVND (reference sequence).

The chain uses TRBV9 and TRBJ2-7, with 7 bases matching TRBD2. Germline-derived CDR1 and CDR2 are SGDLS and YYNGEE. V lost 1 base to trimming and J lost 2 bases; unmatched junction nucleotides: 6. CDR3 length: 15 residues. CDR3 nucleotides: TGTGCCAGCAGCGTACAAGCGGGGACCACCTACGAGCAGTACTTC. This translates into CASSVQAGTTYEQYF.

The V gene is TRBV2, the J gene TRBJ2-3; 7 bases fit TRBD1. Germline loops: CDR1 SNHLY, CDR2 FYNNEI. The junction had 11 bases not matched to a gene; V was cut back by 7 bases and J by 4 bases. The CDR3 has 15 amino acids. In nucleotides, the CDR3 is TGTGCCAGCACCAAGGGACAGCTACTCGCAGATACGCAGTATTTT. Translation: CASTKGQLLADTQYF.

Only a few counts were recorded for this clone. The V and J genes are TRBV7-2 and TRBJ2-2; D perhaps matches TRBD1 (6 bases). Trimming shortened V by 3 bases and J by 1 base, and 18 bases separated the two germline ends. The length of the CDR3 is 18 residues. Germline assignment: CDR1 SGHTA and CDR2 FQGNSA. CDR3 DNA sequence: TGTGCCAGCAGCTTCTCGTCGTTGGGGGCAGGGAACACCGGGGAGCTGTTTTTT. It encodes CASSFSSLGAGNTGELFF.

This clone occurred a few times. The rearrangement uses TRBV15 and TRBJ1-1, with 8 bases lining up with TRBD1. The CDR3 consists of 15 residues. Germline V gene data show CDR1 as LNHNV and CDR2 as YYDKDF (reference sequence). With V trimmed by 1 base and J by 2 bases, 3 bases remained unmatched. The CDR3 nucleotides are TGTGCCACCAGCAGAGTGGACAGGGACAACACTGAAGCTTTCTTT. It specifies CATSRVDRDNTEAFF. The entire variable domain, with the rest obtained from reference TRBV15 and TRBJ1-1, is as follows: DAMVIQNPRYQVTQFGKPVTLSCSQTLNHNVMYWYQQKSSQAPKLLFHYYDKDFNNEADTPDNFQSRRPNTSFCFLDIRSPGLGDTAMYLCATSRVDRDNTEAFFGQGTRLTVV.

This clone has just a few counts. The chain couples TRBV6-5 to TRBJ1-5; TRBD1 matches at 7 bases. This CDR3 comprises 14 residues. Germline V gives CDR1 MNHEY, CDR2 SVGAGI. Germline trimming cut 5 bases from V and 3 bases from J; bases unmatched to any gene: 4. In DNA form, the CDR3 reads TGTGCCAGCAGTCTACAGGGGAACAATCAGCCCCAGCATTTT. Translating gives CASSLQGNNQPQHF.

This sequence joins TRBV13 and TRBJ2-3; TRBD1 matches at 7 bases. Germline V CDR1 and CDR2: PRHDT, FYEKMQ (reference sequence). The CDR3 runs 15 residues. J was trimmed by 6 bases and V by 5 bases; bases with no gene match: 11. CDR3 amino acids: CASSRTGVGGDTQYF. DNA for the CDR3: TGTGCCAGCAGCCGAACAGGGGTGGGTGGGGATACGCAGTATTTT.

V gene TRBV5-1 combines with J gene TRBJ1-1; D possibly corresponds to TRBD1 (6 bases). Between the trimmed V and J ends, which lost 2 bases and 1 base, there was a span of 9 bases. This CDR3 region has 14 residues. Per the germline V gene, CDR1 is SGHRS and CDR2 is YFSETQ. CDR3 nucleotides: TGCGCCAGCAGCTTTGGGACACCGAACACTGAAGCTTTCTTT. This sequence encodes CASSFGTPNTEAFF.

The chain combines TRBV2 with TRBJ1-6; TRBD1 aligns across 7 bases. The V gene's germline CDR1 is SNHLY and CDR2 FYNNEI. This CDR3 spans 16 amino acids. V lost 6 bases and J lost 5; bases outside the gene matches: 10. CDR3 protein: CASRRQGVRNNSPLHF. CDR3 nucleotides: TGTGCCAGCAGGAGACAGGGAGTCCGAAATAATTCACCCCTCCACTTT.